This is a list of T cell receptor beta chains from one sample in a study of blood T cell repertoires in COVID-19. Data came from immunoSEQ multiplex PCR; TCRdb stores just in-frame clones and leaves some out. Among tens of thousands of clones listed, roughly four fifths were seen once. The sequencing input was peripheral blood. These receptors were taken from an elderly woman with acute or convalescent COVID-19. Both conserved end residues are part of each CDR3. The order of the fields is J gene, V gene, D gene, clone size, CDR3 protein, CDR3 DNA. D genes are given only for firm matches. Not all rows give a size; the values are once, few, many and, for expanded clones, a class.

J gene: TRBJ2-1; V gene: TRBV5-4; D gene: TRBD2; clone size: -; CDR3 protein: CASSLGLSGGRSEQFF; CDR3 DNA: TGTGCCAGCAGCTTGGGGTTGTCGGGGGGGCGAAGTGAGCAGTTCTTC
J gene: TRBJ2-5; V gene: TRBV4-1; D gene: -; clone size: -; CDR3 protein: CASSQWRGETQYF; CDR3 DNA: TGCGCCAGCAGCCAATGGAGGGGAGAGACCCAGTACTTC
J gene: TRBJ1-2; V gene: TRBV12-5; D gene: TRBD1; clone size: -; CDR3 protein: CASGLTGVMGYTF; CDR3 DNA: TGTGCTAGTGGGTTGACAGGGGTAATGGGCTACACCTTC
J gene: TRBJ2-1; V gene: TRBV18; D gene: TRBD2; clone size: once; CDR3 protein: CASSPPFGTNYNEQFF; CDR3 DNA: TGTGCCAGCTCACCACCTTTCGGGACTAACTACAATGAGCAGTTCTTC
J gene: TRBJ1-1; V gene: TRBV12-5; D gene: -; clone size: few; CDR3 protein: CASGFYPELAAFF; CDR3 DNA: TGTGCTAGTGGTTTCTACCCAGAATTAGCCGCTTTCTTT
J gene: TRBJ2-7; V gene: TRBV6-5; D gene: TRBD1; clone size: -; CDR3 protein: CASRYKGTGDYEQYF; CDR3 DNA: TGTGCCAGCAGGTATAAAGGGACAGGGGACTACGAGCAGTACTTC
J gene: TRBJ2-7; V gene: TRBV24-1; D gene: -; clone size: -; CDR3 protein: CATSDAGDWEQYF; CDR3 DNA: TGTGCCACCAGTGATGCAGGGGATTGGGAGCAGTACTTC
J gene: TRBJ2-3; V gene: TRBV2; D gene: TRBD2; clone size: -; CDR3 protein: CASSKRLAVSTDTQYF; CDR3 DNA: TGTGCCAGCAGTAAAAGACTAGCGGTGAGCACAGATACGCAGTATTTT
J gene: TRBJ2-7; V gene: TRBV3-1/TRBV3-2; D gene: TRBD2; clone size: -; CDR3 protein: CASSGSGRNDEQYF; CDR3 DNA: TGTGCCAGCAGCGGAAGCGGGAGGAATGACGAGCAGTACTTC
J gene: TRBJ2-3; V gene: TRBV7-9; D gene: -; clone size: -; CDR3 protein: CASSPNTDTQYF; CDR3 DNA: TGTGCCAGCAGCCCAAACACAGATACGCAGTATTTT
J gene: TRBJ1-1; V gene: TRBV27; D gene: -; clone size: -; CDR3 protein: CASRADRNTEAFF; CDR3 DNA: TGTGCCAGCAGGGCGGACAGGAACACTGAAGCTTTCTTT
J gene: TRBJ1-2; V gene: TRBV19; D gene: -; clone size: -; CDR3 protein: CASSMASPDNYGYTF; CDR3 DNA: TGTGCCAGTAGTATGGCCTCTCCCGATAACTATGGCTACACCTTC
J gene: TRBJ1-2; V gene: TRBV18; D gene: TRBD1; clone size: -; CDR3 protein: CASSPQTRDSSNYGYTF; CDR3 DNA: TGTGCCAGCTCACCACAAACCCGGGACAGTTCTAACTATGGCTACACCTTC
J gene: TRBJ1-2; V gene: TRBV5-1; D gene: -; clone size: -; CDR3 protein: CASSAQGTGYTF; CDR3 DNA: TGCGCCAGCAGCGCACAGGGTACCGGCTACACCTTC
J gene: TRBJ2-7; V gene: TRBV2; D gene: -; clone size: -; CDR3 protein: CASNEVGYEQYF; CDR3 DNA: TGTGCCAGCAACGAGGTGGGTTACGAGCAGTACTTC
J gene: TRBJ2-2; V gene: TRBV7-8; D gene: TRBD1; clone size: few; CDR3 protein: CASSPRDRGETGELFF; CDR3 DNA: TGTGCCAGCAGCCCCCGGGACAGGGGGGAGACCGGGGAGCTGTTTTTT
J gene: TRBJ2-1; V gene: TRBV14; D gene: TRBD2; clone size: -; CDR3 protein: CASSKGLFYNEQFF; CDR3 DNA: TGTGCCAGCAGCAAGGGACTATTCTACAATGAGCAGTTCTTC
J gene: TRBJ1-2; V gene: TRBV4-1; D gene: -; clone size: -; CDR3 protein: CASSQDDFPVYGYTF; CDR3 DNA: TGCGCCAGCAGCCAAGATGATTTCCCGGTTTATGGCTACACCTTC
J gene: TRBJ1-1; V gene: TRBV28; D gene: TRBD1; clone size: once; CDR3 protein: CASSSPGGQGPNTEAFF; CDR3 DNA: TGTGCCAGCAGTTCCCCCGGGGGACAGGGGCCAAACACTGAAGCTTTCTTT
J gene: TRBJ2-1; V gene: TRBV9; D gene: TRBD2; clone size: -; CDR3 protein: CASSLSSGLGLNEQFF; CDR3 DNA: TGTGCCAGCAGCTTAAGTTCGGGACTAGGCTTGAATGAGCAGTTCTTC
J gene: TRBJ1-6; V gene: TRBV2; D gene: TRBD1; clone size: -; CDR3 protein: CASRRDRESAYSPLHF; CDR3 DNA: TGTGCCAGCAGGCGGGACAGGGAGAGTGCTTATTCACCCCTCCACTTT
J gene: TRBJ1-2; V gene: TRBV5-1; D gene: -; clone size: -; CDR3 protein: CASSSETAPYGYTF; CDR3 DNA: TGCGCCAGCAGCTCGGAGACAGCTCCCTATGGCTACACCTTC
J gene: TRBJ2-5; V gene: TRBV14; D gene: -; clone size: -; CDR3 protein: CASSQGFRGETQYF; CDR3 DNA: TGTGCCAGCAGCCAAGGTTTTCGCGGAGAGACCCAGTACTTC
J gene: TRBJ1-4; V gene: TRBV2; D gene: -; clone size: -; CDR3 protein: CASSVGFSTNEKLFF; CDR3 DNA: TGTGCCAGCAGTGTCGGGTTTTCAACTAATGAAAAACTGTTTTTT
J gene: TRBJ2-5; V gene: TRBV2; D gene: TRBD2; clone size: -; CDR3 protein: CASRGGLAGGETQYF; CDR3 DNA: TGTGCCAGCAGGGGGGGACTAGCGGGGGGAGAGACCCAGTACTTC
J gene: TRBJ2-1; V gene: TRBV5-6; D gene: TRBD2; clone size: -; CDR3 protein: CASSSQGTSGSWGRNEQFF; CDR3 DNA: TGTGCCAGCAGCTCTCAAGGGACTAGCGGGAGTTGGGGTCGCAATGAGCAGTTCTTC
J gene: TRBJ2-1; V gene: TRBV27; D gene: TRBD2; clone size: -; CDR3 protein: CASSSGPLAGAINEQFF; CDR3 DNA: TGTGCCAGCAGTTCGGGTCCCCTAGCGGGAGCTATCAATGAGCAGTTCTTC
J gene: TRBJ2-7; V gene: TRBV27; D gene: -; clone size: few; CDR3 protein: CASRGAGATYEQYF; CDR3 DNA: TGTGCCAGCAGAGGGGCCGGAGCAACCTACGAGCAGTACTTC
J gene: TRBJ2-5; V gene: TRBV3-1/TRBV3-2; D gene: -; clone size: -; CDR3 protein: CASSPRAGETQYF; CDR3 DNA: TGTGCCAGCAGCCCACGGGCAGGGGAGACCCAGTACTTC
J gene: TRBJ2-2; V gene: TRBV11-3; D gene: TRBD2; clone size: -; CDR3 protein: CASSVRTSGRSTGELFF; CDR3 DNA: TGTGCCAGCAGCGTCCGGACTAGCGGGAGGTCCACCGGGGAGCTGTTTTTT
J gene: TRBJ1-1; V gene: TRBV2; D gene: -; clone size: -; CDR3 protein: CASSESFVFGQKIGSFF; CDR3 DNA: TGTGCCAGCAGTGAAAGCTTTGTATTCGGACAAAAAATCGGGTCTTTCTTT
J gene: TRBJ2-3; V gene: TRBV28; D gene: TRBD1; clone size: -; CDR3 protein: CASSFGWTGGTDTQYF; CDR3 DNA: TGTGCCAGCAGTTTCGGATGGACAGGGGGCACAGATACGCAGTATTTT
J gene: TRBJ1-3; V gene: TRBV5-1; D gene: -; clone size: once; CDR3 protein: CASSFTGGNTIYF; CDR3 DNA: TGCGCCAGCAGCTTCACAGGGGGAAACACCATATATTTT